This paragraph covers one T cell receptor (beta chain) sequence. Its binding antigen is unknown. No quality values exist for individual bases; no much larger clone is one base distant. The CDR3 measures 16 amino acids from cysteine to phenylalanine. Here the CDR3 DNA is all that survives: 48 bases in frame from base 1. V and J are truncated by 0 bases and 1 base respectively, leaving an intervening sequence of 12 bases. CDR1 SGDLS and CDR2 YYNGEE are derived from the germline V gene. The receptor library was made with the immunoSEQ multiplex PCR assay. For the multiplex PCR, a mixture combining 60 forward primers for TCR Vbeta segments and 13 reverse primers for TCR Jbeta segments was used. Amplification of the CDR3 region of rearranged TCR beta genes was performed with a multiplex PCR assay on genomic DNA. The amplified TCR beta libraries were sequenced on the Illumina HiSeq System as 87-base-pair reads. The paper's data handling went like this. A later analysis counted approximately 74 million unique TCR beta chains across the 670 or so repertoires, and roughly 10 million of these chains were shared by at least two donors. To remove PCR and sequencing errors, raw reads were error-corrected and collapsed into unique sequences using a nearest-neighbor algorithm that merged closely related sequences. Alignment of CDR3 sequences to IMGT reference sequences was used to assign V, D and J gene segments. For a sequence to be retained, a match of at least six nucleotides was required to both a V gene segment and a J gene segment. Rearrangements were called productive when the CDR3 lacked stop codons and stayed in frame with V and J; all others were non-productive. CDR3 was defined by IMGT convention, running from the second conserved V-encoded cysteine to the conserved J-encoded phenylalanine. The earlier analysis of more than 450 of the donors excluded sequences that lacked an unambiguous match to a single V gene segment. In an earlier analysis of around 600 of the donors, V segments were called functional above 56.7% productive rearrangements and were called segregating when the between-donor standard deviation exceeded 5%. A statistical classification framework was developed to diagnose cytomegalovirus status using the catalog of TCR beta chain sequences. A later analysis assigned V and J genes by comparing TCR nucleotide sequences with IMGT/GENE-DB human TR gene sequences. Using the TCRdist pipeline, a later analysis assigned CDR3 sequences along with most-parsimonious VDJ recombination scenarios. In a later analysis, each TCR beta chain was defined by its CDR3 amino acid sequence together with its V-gene family, and reads without a unique V-gene family were excluded. As a way to deal with suspected cross-contamination and a sequencing artifact, a later analysis dropped over 550 nucleotide sequences that were highly shared and had low generation probability. For each public chain, a later analysis derived a clonal expansion index from normalized ranks of inferred template counts within each repertoire. Generation probabilities in a later analysis came from a VDJ recombination model fitted to out-of-frame rearrangements, and those results were checked against IGoR. Hypergeometric tests were used in a later analysis to score TCR-TCR, TCR-HLA and TCR-CMV co-occurrence, with a repertoire-size bias correction applied to the TCR pairs. In a later analysis, false discovery rates were estimated by permuting HLA or CMV assignments 20 times. In a later analysis, co-occurring TCRs were grouped with DBSCAN, and TCRdist sequence similarity was added when clustering was performed within HLA-allele-positive subsets. For co-occurrence clustering, repertoires with fewer than 30,000 or more than 120,000 public chains were excluded, along with five or six repertoires with anomalous nucleotide sharing. Not all clones reach the TCRdb copy of this immuneACCESS table, which keeps in-frame sequences only. Checked studies attribute under half of the gap to unresolved V genes and leave the rest unexplained. V and J calls and clone size are given by that table; D and trimming were obtained from the DNA. Recorded for this sample are some 250,000 clones; roughly 82% of them occurred a single time. Of the sample, approximately 5.3% is held by the ten largest clones.

These data come from a study of cytomegalovirus exposure and HLA in healthy donors (dated by TCRdb to 2016 to 2017). Describing the broader study: An earlier analysis of roughly 500 of the donors reported 250 to 300 Gb of sequence data and 100 million to 130 million unique TCR beta sequences from about 200 million T cells. The study aimed to test whether cataloging public T cell receptors could reveal signatures of past pathogen exposure. Roughly five DR-DQ haplotypes were handled as single units for association and clustering because linkage in the cohort was strong. Typing coverage varied by locus: roughly 620-640 donors for A, B, C, DRB1 and DQB1; approximately 560 for DQA1; over 600 for DPA1; 450 to 480 for DPB1. The study profiled the T cell repertoires of 500 to 800 subjects by immunosequencing and related them to cytomegalovirus serostatus. Every discovery cohort repertoire had been produced on one sequencing platform. Donor age, sex, ethnicity and CMV serostatus were compiled together with the repertoire data. Genome-wide SNP genotypes for about 60% of the 666 donors were used in a later genetic analysis, which treated that subset as a discovery cohort. Rather than using new phenotypic data, the later analysis identified candidate immune exposures from TCR beta sequences and from how often those sequences occurred across donors. Class I and class II HLA loci were covered by the typing at four-digit resolution. In addition to the first cohort of 650 to 750 subjects, a separate validation cohort of 120 different subjects was used. On average, 235,054 unique TCR beta nucleotide sequences were sequenced per donor among roughly 430 genotyped donors of the cohort, with roughly 19% of those sequences being non-productive. A later analysis re-analyzed previously published TCR beta repertoires from roughly 600 donors and added high-resolution HLA genotyping to study TCR occurrence patterns. To predict cytomegalovirus infection status, the study combined high-throughput TCR immunosequencing, statistical association of individual TCRs with disease status, and machine learning. Roughly 290 gigabases of sequencing data and roughly 81 million unique TCR sequences made up an early release that covered approximately 650 HLA-typed donors. An earlier analysis of about 600 of the donors used high-throughput TCR beta sequencing to judge whether each TCR beta V gene segment behaved as functional or pseudogenic. Of the roughly 410 genotyped donors, 75% to 85% were placed in the genetic ancestry cluster associated with self-reported Caucasian donors.

The full study reports these points: Because some donors lacked HLA typing at each locus, the association tests relied only on the typed subset. According to a later genetic analysis, donors in an Asian-associated ancestry cluster had fewer N-insertions in productive TCRs than the approximately 630-donor mean. Some IMGT-functional V segments, including TRBV6-2 and TRBV6-3, could not be distinguished by the 87-base-pair reads and were therefore excluded. Several of the top co-occurrence clusters appeared to be linked to parvovirus B19, influenza, CMV and Epstein-Barr virus, according to a later analysis. Only TCR beta chains were sequenced in this cohort, and the absence of alpha or paired-chain data limited detectable features. A further reported finding was that TCR beta sequences accurately predicted the HLA-A and HLA-B alleles for most subjects in the first cohort. According to a later analysis, TCR association rates differed among HLA loci, with DRB1 alleles showing the most associated TCRs and HLA-C alleles showing the fewest. In an earlier analysis of 450 to 750 of the donors, most TCR beta V segments appeared in productive rearrangements about 90% or about 30% of the time, broadly matching IMGT annotations. CMV serostatus was the only immune exposure information available for the cohort. Across donors, most TCR sequences were observed very rarely, whereas some public TCRs were present in many individuals. It was suggested by the authors that the approach could potentially be generalized to other disease states and immunological phenotypes. Cytomegalovirus status was reported to be diagnosed by the classifier with high specificity and sensitivity in both the original and validation cohorts. The presence/absence analyses assumed that sequencing depth was roughly uniform across donors, and that assumption may not be true. Most CMV-associated TCR beta chains appeared to be HLA-restricted in a later analysis, and the HLA associations seemed to be driven largely by CMV exposure. Linkage disequilibrium might explain the correlated functional status among segregating V segments, but an unknown experimental factor could not be ruled out. A few of the identified cytomegalovirus-associated TCR beta chains were confirmed in vitro to be specific for cytomegalovirus antigens. A cluster of highly shared sequence variants was judged likely to represent a technical artifact of the sequencing pipeline. Some 16 rarely observed V segments, including chromosome 9 orphons, were excluded from the earlier analysis of a few hundred of the donors because counts were too low. The study listed 164 TCR beta chains as associated with cytomegalovirus. Strong co-occurrence of HLA alleles, especially DR and DQ, made assigning TCR associations to individual alleles difficult. In a later genetic analysis, a missense DCLRE1C variant was associated with V-gene and J-gene trimming of TCR beta chains, and the association was replicated in an independent cohort. In a later analysis, HLA-associated TCR beta chains were found to be more clonally expanded and to have lower generation probabilities than equally common non-associated chains. In a later analysis, more than 15,000 TCR beta sequences were associated with specific HLA alleles at a false discovery rate of 0.05.

In total, roughly 710 healthy bone marrow donors made up the cohort. At the time of sampling, all cohort members were nominally healthy, though unrecorded immune exposures were likely present. The donor was CMV seropositive and belonged to the group of 250 to 300 seropositive cohort members. Every donor gave a peripheral blood sample, and the peripheral blood mononuclear cells from that sample were used for TCR beta sequencing. Genomic DNA was extracted from the blood cell samples with the Qiagen DNeasy Blood Extraction Kit. This chain is built from TRBV9 and TRBJ2-3; the D gene lacks a confident call. The sample was PBMCs. This TCR derives from a middle-aged woman in good health and CMV-seropositive. The CDR3 in this case is CASSVELSLRTDTQYF. The bases read TGTGCCAGCAGCGTAGAACTTTCCCTTCGCACAGATACGCAGTATTTT.